This entry describes one T cell receptor beta chain. The antigen remains undetermined. This sample is part of a study of cytomegalovirus exposure and HLA in healthy donors. General study results and limits: Earlier results showed most TCR beta V segments being productive about 87% or about 30% of the time. There were 150 to 200 TCR beta chains listed as cytomegalovirus-associated. A later analysis found that most CMV-associated TCR beta chains appeared HLA-restricted.

CDR3 length: 16 amino acids. The V segment lost 4 bases and the J segment 6 bases; nucleotides outside the gene matches: 11. CDR1 is SGHNT and CDR2 is YYREEE in the germline V gene (reference sequence). PCR was performed using 60 Vbeta and 13 Jbeta primers. Assay: immunoSEQ multiplex PCR; the TCRdb copy retains only in-frame clones and omits some. The sample contains more than 95,000 clones, about 81% of which appear only once. This rearrangement joins TRBV5-4 to TRBJ2-3; TRBD2 matches 10 bases. This receptor was taken from a woman in her 30s in good health and CMV-seronegative. Sequenced: PBMCs. Here the CDR3 DNA reads TGTGCCAGCAGCGGACGGATAGCGGGAGGAGGGGATACGCAGTATTTT. The encoded protein is CASSGRIAGGGDTQYF.